This entry is about one T cell receptor beta chain. This record comes from a study of technical replicates of blood from a handful of donors. The CDR3 extends over 14 amino acids. The J segment lost 6 bases and the V segment lost 4 bases, leaving 7 bases of the junction unmatched. Germline V gives CDR1 SQVTM, CDR2 ANQGSEA. Clones were read by immunoSEQ multiplex PCR, and TCRdb kept only the in-frame ones, dropping some. Among over 80,000 clones listed, 95% to 96% were seen once. The gene calls are TRBV29-1 and TRBJ2-2; 8 bases line up with TRBD2. The sequenced material came from T cells isolated from PBMCs. This TCR came from a human donor in good health. CDR3 nucleotides: TGCAGCGTTGGTAGCGGGGAAGTTCCCGGGGAGCTGTTTTTT. As protein: CSVGSGEVPGELFF.